Reported below is one T cell receptor beta chain. The data belong to a study of tissue T cells after allogeneic stem cell transplantation. Measured with immunoSEQ multiplex PCR; TCRdb has only the in-frame clones, and not every one. Found here are fewer than 4,500 clones, 74% of them singletons; the top ten hold over 8%. The V gene's germline CDR1 is LNHDA and CDR2 SQIVND (reference sequence). CDR3 size: 14 residues. The V and J ends lost 4 bases and 2 bases respectively, with 9 bases between them. V and J are TRBV19 and TRBJ1-3; maybe TRBD1 (6 bases). Sequencing used left colon tissue, obtained at autopsy. The source of this sequence is a woman aged 18-55 years with breast cancer. The chain's CDR3 is CASSRGGAGNTIYF. The CDR3, as DNA: TGTGCCAGTAGTAGAGGGGGGGCTGGAAACACCATATATTTT.